The 16 T cell receptor beta chains listed next were all sequenced from one sample in a study of siplizumab effects on memory and regulatory T cells. The method was immunoSEQ multiplex PCR; TCRdb's version includes in-frame clones alone and lacks a portion of them. The top ten clones hold 1.5% of a sample with approximately 82,000 clones, about nine tenths of them seen once. Material for sequencing was Tregs sorted from blood. The receptors stem from a human donor in good health.

V is TRBV21-1 and J is TRBJ2-3; the table names TRBD2, a call not compared with the DNA. TRBV21-1 is deemed a pseudogene. The CDR3 extends over 17 amino acids. The CDR3 sequence: CASNSQAGGPLADTQYF. The CDR3 nucleotides read TGTGCCAGCAACAGCCAAGCGGGGGGGCCATTAGCAGATACGCAGTATTTT.

The chain carries TRBV11-1 and TRBJ2-5; D is perhaps TRBD2 (5 bases). V lost 1 base to trimming and J lost 5 bases, with 20 bases between them. This CDR3 comprises 17 residues. Germline V gives CDR1 SGHAT, CDR2 FQDESV (reference sequence). CDR3 sequence (DNA): TGTGCCAGCAGCTTAGGACGGACTGTACTGTATCCGGAGACCCAGTACTTC. It yields the protein CASSLGRTVLYPETQYF.

J is TRBJ2-1 and V is TRBV30; D remains unclear. Trimming stripped 1 base from V and 5 bases from J, with 9 bases between. CDR1 and CDR2 from the germline V gene are GTSNPN and SVGIG (reference sequence). This CDR3 spans 13 amino acids. CDR3 amino acids: CAWSGGHNNEQFF. CDR3 DNA sequence: TGTGCCTGGAGTGGTGGTCACAACAATGAGCAGTTCTTC.

V is TRBV2 and J is TRBJ2-7, with D unresolved. V lost 6 bases to trimming and J lost 2 bases, with 14 bases between them. From germline, CDR1 is SNHLY and CDR2 FYNNEI. CDR3 length: 14 residues. CDR3 in amino acids: CASRARILTYEQYF. The CDR3 DNA reads TGTGCCAGCAGAGCCCGCATCCTAACCTACGAGCAGTACTTC.

By frequency in the sample, this clone is medium-sized (0.01 to 0.1%). This rearrangement joins TRBV6-6 to TRBJ1-6, with 9 positions matching TRBD1. The CDR3 is 15 amino acids. Germline assignment: CDR1 MNHNY and CDR2 SVGAGI (reference sequence). V trimming: 2 bases; J trimming: 9 bases; junction bases outside the gene matches: 5. The CDR3, as DNA: TGTGCCAGCAGTTACGGGGGACAGGGTGGTTCACCCCTCCACTTT. Translating gives CASSYGGQGGSPLHF.

The chain joins TRBV4-2 to TRBJ2-1; TRBD1 agrees at 8 bases. The junction had 4 bases not matched to a gene; V was cut back by 0 bases and J by 3 bases. The CDR3 has 16 amino acids. Germline V gene lookup returns CDR1 LGHNA and CDR2 YNFKEQ. CDR3 nucleotide sequence: TGTGCCAGCAGCCAAGATGCACAGGGGGTCTACAATGAGCAGTTCTTC. This gives the protein CASSQDAQGVYNEQFF.

V is TRBV5-1 and J is TRBJ1-2; weak D call: TRBD1 (5 bases). The CDR3 spans 15 residues. Trimming stripped 5 bases from V and 0 bases from J, with 14 bases between. Germline CDR1 and CDR2: SGHRS and YFSETQ. The CDR3 DNA is TGCGCCAGCAGGCCGACAGCCGCTGCTAACTATGGCTACACCTTC. Protein sequence: CASRPTAAANYGYTF.

The chain carries TRBV11-2 and TRBJ1-2; 7 nucleotides line up with TRBD1. The CDR3 is 13 residues long. Germline V gene lookup returns CDR1 SGHAT and CDR2 FQNNGV. V lost 1 base and J lost 5; bases outside the gene matches: 1. The CDR3 sequence is CASSLAGGYGYTF. The CDR3, as DNA: TGTGCCAGCAGCTTAGCAGGGGGGTATGGCTACACCTTC.

The chain combines TRBV11-1 with TRBJ1-1; TRBD1 is a possible D gene (5 bases). Germline V gives CDR1 SGHAT, CDR2 FQDESV (reference sequence). Trimming removed 1 base at V and 0 bases at J, with 6 bases between. This CDR3 is built from 14 residues. In nucleotides, the CDR3 is TGTGCCAGCAGCTTAGGACAGCTGAACACTGAAGCTTTCTTT. Translation: CASSLGQLNTEAFF.

V gene TRBV6-5 combines with J gene TRBJ1-4; 7 nucleotides match TRBD1. This CDR3 contains 14 residues. The V segment lost 6 bases and the J segment 1 base; nucleotides outside the gene matches: 2. The germline CDR1 and CDR2 sequences are MNHEY and SVGAGI. For the CDR3, the DNA is TGTGCCAGCAGGAACAGGGGAACTAATGAAAAACTGTTTTTT. This encodes CASRNRGTNEKLFF.

V usage is TRBV7-2 and J usage is TRBJ1-6; D possibly corresponds to TRBD1 (5 bases). The CDR3 covers 15 residues. With 2 bases removed from V and 10 bases from J, the gap between germline ends came to 15 bases. CDR1 and CDR2 from the germline V gene are SGHTA and FQGNSA. The CDR3 here is CASSLNPHGQSPLHF. For the CDR3, the DNA is TGTGCCAGCAGCTTAAACCCGCACGGACAATCACCCCTCCACTTT.

This clone has only one observation. The rearrangement uses TRBV19 and TRBJ1-5; D is perhaps TRBD1 (5 bases). There are 15 residues in the CDR3. Trimming took 1 base from V and 0 from J, leaving 7 bases between them. Germline V gives CDR1 LNHDA, CDR2 SQIVND (reference sequence). The DNA of the CDR3 is TGTGCCAGTAGTATAGGGGGGAATAGCAATCAGCCCCAGCATTTT. Its protein is CASSIGGNSNQPQHF.

This clone was detected once. The chain combines TRBV6-5 with TRBJ2-3, with TRBD2 matching over 8 bases. This CDR3 spans 12 amino acids. The germline V gene has CDR1 MNHEY and CDR2 SVGAGI. V lost 9 bases and J lost 6; bases outside the gene matches: 5. The CDR3 DNA reads as TGTGCCAGGCACCCGGGGGGGGATACGCAGTATTTT. As protein: CARHPGGDTQYF.

The rearrangement joins TRBV7-6 to TRBJ1-6; D is possibly TRBD1 (5 bases). This CDR3 contains 16 residues. V was cut by 5 bases and J by 10 bases, with 21 bases left in between. Per the germline V gene, CDR1 is SGHVS and CDR2 is FNYEAQ. DNA for the CDR3: TGTGCCAGCAGCCCCAGGGCCTCCGGTACGCAGTCACCCCTCCACTTT. Residues: CASSPRASGTQSPLHF.

This rearrangement joins TRBV5-1 to TRBJ2-5; 7 positions match TRBD2. After removal of 2 bases from V and 5 bases from J, the junction contained 9 bases not matched to a gene. The length of the CDR3 is 15 residues. The germline gives CDR1 SGHRS, CDR2 YFSETQ. Here the CDR3 DNA reads TGCGCCAGCAGCTTAAGCGGGACTTTTTGGGAGACCCAGTACTTC. Translated, it gives CASSLSGTFWETQYF.

The chain links TRBV5-8 to TRBJ1-1; unclear D gene. From germline, CDR1 is SGHTS and CDR2 YDEGEE. The CDR3 has 14 residues. Trimming removed 1 base at V and 5 bases at J, with 12 bases between. The CDR3 bases are TGTGCCAGCAGCTTGCGTCGGGGATATACTGAAGCTTTCTTT. Translated, it gives CASSLRRGYTEAFF.